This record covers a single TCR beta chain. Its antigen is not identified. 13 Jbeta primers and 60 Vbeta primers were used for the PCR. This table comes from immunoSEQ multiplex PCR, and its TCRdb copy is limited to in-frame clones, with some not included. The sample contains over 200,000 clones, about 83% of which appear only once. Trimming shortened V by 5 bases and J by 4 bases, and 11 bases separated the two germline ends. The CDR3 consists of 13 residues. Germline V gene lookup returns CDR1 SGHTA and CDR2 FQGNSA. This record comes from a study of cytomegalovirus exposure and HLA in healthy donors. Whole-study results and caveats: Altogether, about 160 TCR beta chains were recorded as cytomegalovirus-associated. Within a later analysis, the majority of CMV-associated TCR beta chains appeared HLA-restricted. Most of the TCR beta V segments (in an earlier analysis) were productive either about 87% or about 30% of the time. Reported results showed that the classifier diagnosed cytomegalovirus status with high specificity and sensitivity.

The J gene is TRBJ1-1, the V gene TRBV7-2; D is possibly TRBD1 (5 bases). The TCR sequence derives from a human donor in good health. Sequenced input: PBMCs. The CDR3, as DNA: TGTGCCAGCAGCAGCGGGACGAGCACTGAAGCTTTCTTT. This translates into CASSSGTSTEAFF.